Below, 4 T cell receptor beta chains from the same sample are listed, as sequenced in a study of identical twins. TCRdb re-analysed the 5' RACE reads in MiXCR, keeping a single row per CDR3 protein. The table has about 890,000 distinct CDR3 sequences, more than 9% seen once. The same sample was also studied in work on yellow fever vaccine responses in identical twins.

Sequenced input: PBMCs. Every receptor here comes from a woman aged 18 to 35 in good health.

This clonotype was picked up a small number of times. The chain recombines TRBV2 with TRBJ2-7; D is possibly TRBD1 (6 bases). The CDR3 sequence is 13 residues long. V lost 4 bases and J 4 bases, leaving 11 bases between the germline ends. Germline CDR1 reads SNHLY; CDR2 reads FYNNEI. The CDR3 sequence is CASSAGATYEQYF. CDR3 bases: TGTGCCAGCAGTGCAGGGGCTACATACGAGCAGTACTTC.

This clonotype has at least ten counts. This sequence joins TRBV11-3 and TRBJ2-3; D may be TRBD1 (5 bases). CDR3 size: 13 residues. Trimming took 1 base from V and 4 from J, leaving 6 bases between them. CDR1 is SGHNT, CDR2 YENEEA, per germline. Written as DNA, the CDR3 is TGTGCCAGCAGCTTAGGACAGTCAGATACGCAGTATTTT. Translation gives CASSLGQSDTQYF.

The J gene is TRBJ2-2, the V gene TRBV10-1; D is possibly TRBD1 (6 bases). The ends were cut back, 4 bases at V and 1 base at J, with 10 bases in the middle. CDR3 size: 15 residues. Germline V gene data show CDR1 as WNHNN and CDR2 as SYGVQD (reference sequence). This CDR3 reads CASSGGRGNTGELFF. In DNA form, the CDR3 reads TGCGCCAGCAGTGGGGGCAGGGGGAACACCGGGGAGCTGTTTTTT.

This clonotype was found a few times. The chain recombines TRBV12-3 or TRBV12-4 with TRBJ2-2; TRBD2 agrees at 7 bases. CDR3 length: 14 residues. V lost 6 bases to trimming and J lost 4 bases; unmatched junction nucleotides: 5. The CDR3 region is CASRNGGSTGELFF. The CDR3 DNA is TGTGCCAGCAGGAACGGGGGGTCCACCGGGGAGCTGTTTTTT.